This TCR beta chain derives from a study of blood T cell repertoires in COVID-19. The study drew participants aged about 18 to 89 years from around 24 US areas. Trimming cost V 1 base and J 3 bases, with 12 bases left between them. This CDR3 has 15 residues. The germline V gene encodes CDR1 SGHTA and CDR2 FQGTGA. Clones were sequenced by immunoSEQ multiplex PCR, and TCRdb holds only the in-frame ones, with some missing. The table has about 400,000 clones, approximately 87% seen once. Sample: PBMCs or T cells enriched from blood (not recorded which). This clonotype was sampled from a woman aged 25 to 39 with acute COVID-19. The J gene is TRBJ1-2, the V gene TRBV7-3; unclear D gene. CDR3 nucleotide sequence: TGTGCCAGCAGCTTAAACTTACTGCCCTACTATGGCTACACCTTC. It codes for CASSLNLLPYYGYTF.